These 27 T cell receptor beta chains were sequenced from one sample in a study of siplizumab effects on memory and regulatory T cells. Only in-frame clones appear in the TCRdb table, and some are missing; sequencing was by immunoSEQ multiplex PCR. Of over 100,000 clones in the sample, 90% to 95% were seen once. Sequencing input: CD4+ T cells sorted from blood. Receptor source: a human donor in good health.

V is TRBV5-3 and J is TRBJ2-7; D not resolved. TRBV5-3 is reported as an ORF; its role is uncertain. Trimming cost V 0 bases and J 2 bases, with 12 bases left between them. The CDR3 is made up of 15 amino acids. CDR3 amino acids: CARSLGPSKTYEQYF. Here the CDR3 DNA reads TGTGCCAGAAGCTTGGGACCCTCGAAAACCTACGAGCAGTACTTC.

The chain uses TRBV28 and TRBJ2-5; TRBD2 matches at 10 bases. The DNA end lines up better with TRBJ2-7; the J call may be wrong. The CDR3 extends over 17 amino acids. The V gene's germline CDR1 is MDHEN and CDR2 SYDVKM. The CDR3 nucleotides read TGTGCCAGCAGTTACCGGCTTTTTGGGACTAGCGTCTACGAGCAGTACTTC. It encodes CASSYRLFGTSVYEQYF.

V gene TRBV6-1 combines with J gene TRBJ1-5, with D unclear. The CDR3 runs 16 residues. Per the germline V gene, CDR1 is MNHNS and CDR2 is SASEGT. The germline V and J ends were trimmed by 4 bases and 0 bases, with 13 bases remaining between them. CDR3 amino acids: CASSARIFNSNQPQHF. The CDR3 DNA follows: TGTGCCAGCAGTGCCCGGATATTTAATAGCAATCAGCCCCAGCATTTT.

V and J are TRBV7-8 and TRBJ2-7, with D unresolved. Germline V gene lookup returns CDR1 SGHVS and CDR2 FQNEAQ. The length of the CDR3 is 14 residues. Trimming removed 3 bases from V and 0 bases from J, with 9 bases in between. The CDR3 nucleotides are TGTGCCAGCAGCTTGACCGAATCCTCCTACGAGCAGTACTTC. Its translation is CASSLTESSYEQYF.

The rearrangement uses TRBV11-3 and TRBJ2-5; D is possibly TRBD1 (6 bases). Trimming shortened V by 5 bases and J by 1 base, and 14 bases separated the two germline ends. This CDR3 has 15 residues. CDR1 SGHNT and CDR2 YENEEA come from the germline V gene. The CDR3 sequence is CASSPGQGPQETQYF. The CDR3 DNA reads TGTGCCAGCAGCCCAGGCCAGGGGCCCCAAGAGACCCAGTACTTC.

The CDR3 nucleotides are TGTGCCTGGAGTAGGAACAGGGTTGTTACTCTGTTTTTT. Translating gives CAWSRNRVVTLFF. This chain connects TRBV30 to TRBJ1-4; D possibly corresponds to TRBD1 (6 bases). V lost 2 bases, J lost 14 bases, and 18 bases lay in between. Germline V gives CDR1 GTSNPN, CDR2 SVGIG (reference sequence). The CDR3 runs 13 residues.

The rearrangement uses TRBV7-2 and TRBJ1-1; D is ambiguous. Trimming took off 2 bases at V and 7 bases at J, with 11 bases between the two ends. Germline V gene sequence: CDR1 SGHTA, CDR2 FQGNSA. This CDR3 spans 13 amino acids. CDR3: CASSLIIGGEAFF. CDR3 bases: TGTGCCAGCAGCTTAATTATCGGTGGTGAAGCTTTCTTT. Drawing the rest from reference TRBV7-2 and TRBJ1-1, the complete variable domain is GAGVSQSPSNKVTEKGKDVELRCDPISGHTALYWYRQSLGQGLEFLIYFQGNSAPDKSGLPSDRFSAERTGGSVSTLTIQRTQQEDSAVYLCASSLIIGGEAFFGQGTRLTVV.

The rearrangement joins TRBV6-5 to TRBJ2-2; unclear D gene. Per germline, CDR1 MNHEY and CDR2 SVGAGI. The CDR3 has 14 residues. Trimming cost V 6 bases and J 1 base, with 9 bases left between them. The CDR3 nucleotides are TGTGCCAGCAGGCGGAAACGGAACACCGGGGAGCTGTTTTTT. It encodes CASRRKRNTGELFF.

The chain recombines TRBV4-2 with TRBJ2-1; D gene ambiguous. V was clipped by 2 bases and J by 3 bases, with 11 bases between them. The germline V gene has CDR1 LGHNA and CDR2 YNFKEQ. The CDR3 contains 15 residues. The CDR3, as DNA: TGTGCCAGCAGCCAAATTCTGTCCGACTACAATGAGCAGTTCTTC. Its protein product is CASSQILSDYNEQFF.

This chain joins TRBV27 and TRBJ1-3; the D is unclear. Germline values: CDR1 MNHEY, CDR2 SMNVEV (reference sequence). The CDR3 length is 13 residues. The V end lost 8 bases, the J end lost 3 bases, and 11 bases lay between the germline ends. CDR3 residues: CASARPGGNTIYF. The CDR3 coding sequence is TGTGCCAGCGCCAGACCGGGTGGAAACACCATATATTTT.

V is TRBV6-1 and J is TRBJ2-7; 9 bases are shared with TRBD2. The CDR3 covers 16 residues. The J segment lost 5 bases and the V segment lost 3 bases, leaving 11 bases of the junction unmatched. Germline CDR1 and CDR2: MNHNS and SASEGT. The CDR3 sequence is CASSDFPSGTYNEQYF. CDR3 sequence (DNA): TGTGCCAGCAGTGATTTCCCTAGCGGGACGTATAACGAGCAGTACTTC.

This clone turned up a few times. The chain is built from TRBV27 and TRBJ1-5; TRBD1 matches at 9 bases. The CDR3 is 16 amino acids. Germline CDR1 MNHEY, CDR2 SMNVEV (reference sequence). The V gene end was trimmed by 4 bases and the J gene end by 2 bases; junction bases not matched to a gene: 6. DNA of the CDR3: TGTGCCAGCAGTTCCTTGGACAGGGGACGCAATCAGCCCCAGCATTTT. Protein sequence: CASSSLDRGRNQPQHF.

Only a few counts were recorded for this clone. This chain uses TRBV9 with TRBJ1-1; 9 nucleotides agree with TRBD1. Germline CDR1 and CDR2: SGDLS and YYNGEE. V lost 0 bases to trimming and J lost 8 bases; unmatched junction nucleotides: 14. CDR3 length: 17 residues. CDR3: CASSVAQRTGTGSEAFF. DNA of the CDR3: TGTGCCAGCAGCGTAGCCCAGAGAACCGGGACAGGGAGCGAAGCTTTCTTT.

This clone was detected only once. This rearrangement joins TRBV5-1 to TRBJ2-1, with TRBD1 matching over 9 bases. V lost 5 bases, J lost 9 bases, and 9 bases stayed unmatched. CDR3 size: 14 residues. Germline CDR1 is SGHRS and CDR2 is YFSETQ. The CDR3 nucleotides read TGCGCCAGCAGTGGGACAGGGAGTAGGACTGAGCAGTTCTTC. It codes for CASSGTGSRTEQFF.

The V and J genes are TRBV29-1 and TRBJ2-1; 12 bases fit TRBD2. V gave up 8 bases and J gave up 7 bases; unmatched junction bases: 12. The V gene's germline CDR1 is SQVTM and CDR2 ANQGSEA. This CDR3 has 15 residues. CDR3 coding DNA: TGCAGCTTCCACTCAGGACTAGCGGGAACTAATGAGCAGTTCTTC. Its translation is CSFHSGLAGTNEQFF.

The chain combines TRBV19 with TRBJ2-7, with D perhaps matching TRBD1 (5 bases). CDR1 is LNHDA, CDR2 SQIVND, per germline (reference sequence). The CDR3 length is 13 residues. The V end lost 10 bases, the J end lost 6 bases, and 19 bases lay between the germline ends. Written as DNA, the CDR3 is TGTGCCACAAAGACAGCTCCTGGGTCCGAGCAGTACTTC. This encodes CATKTAPGSEQYF.

V and J are TRBV7-8 and TRBJ2-3, with a tentative D call TRBD2 (6 bases). Trimming removed 5 bases at V and 7 bases at J, with 13 bases between. The CDR3 spans 13 residues. Germline V gives CDR1 SGHVS, CDR2 FQNEAQ. CDR3 in DNA: TGTGCCAGCAGCGCCCGGGACTCCTATACGCAGTATTTT. Protein: CASSARDSYTQYF. The full variable domain, in which reference TRBV7-8 and TRBJ2-3 provide the parts outside the CDR3, is GAGVSQSPRYKVAKRGQDVALRCDPISGHVSLFWYQQALGQGPEFLTYFQNEAQLDKSGLPSDRFFAERPEGSVSTLKIQRTQQEDSAVYLCASSARDSYTQYFGPGTRLTVL.

V gene TRBV25-1 combines with J gene TRBJ1-2, with D hard to call. The CDR3 totals 16 residues. The germline gives CDR1 MGHDK, CDR2 SYGVNS. The V end lost 4 bases, the J end lost 1 base, and 16 bases lay between the germline ends. Written as DNA, the CDR3 is TGTGCCAGCAGTGCTGAGTCCCTCAGAAGTAACTATGGCTACACCTTC. It encodes CASSAESLRSNYGYTF.

This chain connects TRBV28 to TRBJ1-5; D unclear. Trimming took off 2 bases at V and 11 bases at J, with 10 bases between the two ends. The germline V gene encodes CDR1 MDHEN and CDR2 SYDVKM. The CDR3 has 12 residues. The CDR3 nucleotides read TGTGCCAGCAGTTTAGAACACGGGGCCCAGCATTTT. Translating gives CASSLEHGAQHF.

J is TRBJ1-2 and V is TRBV27; tentatively, D is TRBD1 (5 bases). Germline V gene sequence: CDR1 MNHEY, CDR2 SMNVEV (reference sequence). Between the trimmed V and J ends, which lost 5 bases and 7 bases, there was a span of 26 bases. The CDR3 consists of 17 residues. As DNA, the CDR3 is TGTGCCAGCAGTCGTTCTATTCGGACATTCCGCAGTGTTGGCTACACCTTC. Translated, it gives CASSRSIRTFRSVGYTF.

The chain carries TRBV18 and TRBJ1-3; D is possibly TRBD1 (5 bases). CDR3 length: 17 amino acids. Trimming took 3 bases from V and 0 from J, leaving 15 bases between them. Germline loops: CDR1 KGHSH, CDR2 LQKENI. Here the CDR3 DNA reads TGTGCCAGCTCACCGAGGGGACTCCGAACCTCTGGAAACACCATATATTTT. It translates to CASSPRGLRTSGNTIYF. Full variable domain (remainder filled in from reference TRBV18 and TRBJ1-3): NAGVMQNPRHLVRRRGQEARLRCSPMKGHSHVYWYRQLPEEGLKFMVYLQKENIIDESGMPKERFSAEFPKEGPSILRIQQVVRGDSAAYFCASSPRGLRTSGNTIYFGEGSWLTVV.

The chain combines TRBV14 with TRBJ2-1; 12 bases match TRBD2. Germline V lookup: CDR1 SGHDN, CDR2 FVKESK. V was clipped by 3 bases and J by 11 bases; unmatched bases: 11. This CDR3 has 16 residues. DNA of the CDR3: TGTGCCAGCAGCCAGCCCCTAGCGGGAGGGCCAGGTCAGCAGTTCTTC. As protein: CASSQPLAGGPGQQFF.

Worth noting for this clone: The junction and the germline gene differ at one end; a read error may be behind it. V and J are TRBV7-7 and TRBJ2-6; no firm D call. Germline loops: CDR1 SSHAT, CDR2 FNYEAQ (reference sequence). CDR3 length equals 15 residues. The CDR3 nucleotides are TGTGCCAGCAGCGGTTCACTTAAGTGCCACAAAGTCGGGCCATTC. As protein: CASSGSLKCHKVGPF.

This sequence joins TRBV7-8 and TRBJ2-7; 7 bases fit TRBD1. The germline CDR1 and CDR2 sequences are SGHVS and FQNEAQ. The trim removed 2 bases at V and 2 bases at J, leaving 3 bases unmatched. This CDR3 comprises 14 residues. The CDR3 protein is CASSLRTGAYEQYF. CDR3 in DNA: TGTGCCAGCAGCTTACGAACAGGGGCCTACGAGCAGTACTTC.

The chain uses TRBV4-2 and TRBJ2-7, with D unclear. The CDR3 runs to 15 residues. CDR1 and CDR2 from the germline V gene are LGHNA and YNFKEQ. With 3 bases removed from V and 0 bases from J, the gap between germline ends came to 12 bases. The CDR3: CASSQTRRSSYEQYF. CDR3 in DNA: TGTGCCAGCAGCCAGACCAGGCGGAGCTCCTACGAGCAGTACTTC.

The V gene is TRBV4-1, the J gene TRBJ2-5, with 8 nucleotides matching TRBD1. The V gene's germline CDR1 is MGHRA and CDR2 YSYEKL. There are 15 residues in the CDR3. J was trimmed by 5 bases and V by 7 bases; bases with no gene match: 12. The CDR3 loop is CASTNFQGAGETQYF. For the CDR3, the DNA is TGCGCCAGCACCAACTTCCAGGGGGCGGGGGAGACCCAGTACTTC.

This clone was recorded only once. The chain links TRBV5-1 to TRBJ1-2, with D unclear. Germline assignment: CDR1 SGHRS and CDR2 YFSETQ. This CDR3 region has 13 residues. Between the trimmed V and J ends, which lost 4 bases and 6 bases, there was a span of 13 bases. CDR3 sequence: CASSTDEGNGYTF. The CDR3 DNA reads as TGCGCCAGCAGCACCGACGAAGGGAATGGCTACACCTTC.